A selection of T cell receptor beta chains follows, all from one sample in a study of identical twins. Using its own MiXCR run on the 5' RACE reads, TCRdb lists one record per CDR3 protein. The table lists fewer than 650,000 distinct CDR3 sequences, under 8.5% of them singletons, with 1.6% in the top ten. A further study also used this sample, focusing on yellow fever vaccine responses in identical twins.

The sequenced material came from PBMCs. Every receptor here comes from a woman between 18 and 29 years old in good health. Both conserved end residues are part of each CDR3. A D gene is named only where the DNA matches it firmly. For some rows the clone size is stated as once, few or many, or as a class when expanded; others skip it.

abundance: many; d_gene: -; v_gene: TRBV28; j_gene: TRBJ2-2; CDR3nt: TGTGCCAGCAGTTTTAGCAGGGGGAACACCGGGGAGCTGTTTTTT; CDR3aa: CASSFSRGNTGELFF
abundance: -; d_gene: TRBD1; v_gene: TRBV3-1; j_gene: TRBJ1-1; CDR3nt: TGTGCCAGCAGCCGGGGGGACAGCGAAGCTTTCTTT; CDR3aa: CASSRGDSEAFF
abundance: many; d_gene: TRBD1; v_gene: TRBV4-2; j_gene: TRBJ2-2; CDR3nt: TGTGCCAGCAGCCTAGGGGACAGAATGAAAGCGAACACCGGGGAGCTGTTTTTT; CDR3aa: CASSLGDRMKANTGELFF
abundance: few; d_gene: TRBD2; v_gene: TRBV29-1; j_gene: TRBJ2-1; CDR3nt: TGCAGCGTTAAAAGACTAGCGGGAGAGTTGTACAATGAGCAGTTCTTC; CDR3aa: CSVKRLAGELYNEQFF
abundance: few; d_gene: TRBD2; v_gene: TRBV12-3/TRBV12-4; j_gene: TRBJ2-3; CDR3nt: TGTGCCAGCAGGACCGAACTAGCGCCTAGCACAGATACGCAGTATTTT; CDR3aa: CASRTELAPSTDTQYF
abundance: few; d_gene: TRBD2; v_gene: TRBV29-1; j_gene: TRBJ2-5; CDR3nt: TGCAGCGTCGAAGCTAGCGGGAGGACCCAAGAGACCCAGTACTTC; CDR3aa: CSVEASGRTQETQYF
abundance: few; d_gene: TRBD2; v_gene: TRBV29-1; j_gene: TRBJ2-7; CDR3nt: TGCAGCGTCAGCCTAGCGGGAGTTTCCTACGAGCAGTACTTC; CDR3aa: CSVSLAGVSYEQYF
abundance: -; d_gene: -; v_gene: TRBV10-3; j_gene: TRBJ1-2; CDR3nt: TGTGCCATCAGTGACGTCAAGAGGGTGGAGTATGGCTACACCTTC; CDR3aa: CAISDVKRVEYGYTF
abundance: many; d_gene: -; v_gene: TRBV3-1; j_gene: TRBJ2-3; CDR3nt: TGTGCCAGCAGCCACCACCTGGCCGGCGGCACAGATACGCAGTATTTT; CDR3aa: CASSHHLAGGTDTQYF
abundance: few; d_gene: TRBD2; v_gene: TRBV5-5; j_gene: TRBJ2-2; CDR3nt: TGTGCCAGCAGCTTGACACTAGCGGGGGCCGGGGAGCTGTTTTTT; CDR3aa: CASSLTLAGAGELFF
abundance: -; d_gene: TRBD1; v_gene: TRBV12-3/TRBV12-4; j_gene: TRBJ2-7; CDR3nt: TGTGCCAGCAGCCCCGGGACAGGGCCTTACCAGCAGTACTTC; CDR3aa: CASSPGTGPYQQYF
abundance: many; d_gene: TRBD2; v_gene: TRBV6-6; j_gene: TRBJ2-4; CDR3nt: TGTGCCAGCAGAGAGCGGGAGGAAAACATTCAGTACTTC; CDR3aa: CASREREENIQYF
abundance: many; d_gene: -; v_gene: TRBV4-1; j_gene: TRBJ2-2; CDR3nt: TGCGCCAGCAGCCGGGAAACCCTCGGGGAGCTGTTTTTT; CDR3aa: CASSRETLGELFF
abundance: few; d_gene: -; v_gene: TRBV10-1; j_gene: TRBJ2-7; CDR3nt: TGCGCCAGCAGTGAGTCGGGCAGCACCCCTTACGAGCAGTACTTC; CDR3aa: CASSESGSTPYEQYF
abundance: few; d_gene: -; v_gene: TRBV27; j_gene: TRBJ1-2; CDR3nt: TGTGCCAGCAAGCCCACCGGGAGTGACTATGGCTACACCTTC; CDR3aa: CASKPTGSDYGYTF
abundance: -; d_gene: TRBD1; v_gene: TRBV11-2; j_gene: TRBJ1-6; CDR3nt: TGTGCCAGCAGGGAAGCGGACAGGGGAACTTCACCCCTCCACTTT; CDR3aa: CASREADRGTSPLHF
abundance: many; d_gene: -; v_gene: TRBV7-8; j_gene: TRBJ2-5; CDR3nt: TGTGCCAGCAGCTTTGTGGGTGGCACCCAAGAGACCCAGTACTTC; CDR3aa: CASSFVGGTQETQYF
abundance: many; d_gene: TRBD2; v_gene: TRBV4-1; j_gene: TRBJ2-2; CDR3nt: TGCGCCAGCAGCCAAATACTAGCGGGAGCTGTCACCGGGGAGCTGTTTTTT; CDR3aa: CASSQILAGAVTGELFF
abundance: many; d_gene: -; v_gene: TRBV7-9; j_gene: TRBJ2-3; CDR3nt: TGTGCCAGCAGCCCGGGACTCCAAAGCACAGATACGCAGTATTTT; CDR3aa: CASSPGLQSTDTQYF
abundance: -; d_gene: -; v_gene: TRBV9; j_gene: TRBJ1-6; CDR3nt: TGTGCCAGCAGCGTAGGAAGGGTCGACAGATCTAATTCACCCCTCCACTTT; CDR3aa: CASSVGRVDRSNSPLHF
abundance: many; d_gene: TRBD1; v_gene: TRBV6-2/TRBV6-3; j_gene: TRBJ1-5; CDR3nt: TGTGCCAGCAGCCGGAAAGGGACAGGTGGCAATCAGCCCCAGCATTTT; CDR3aa: CASSRKGTGGNQPQHF
abundance: many; d_gene: TRBD2; v_gene: TRBV29-1; j_gene: TRBJ2-1; CDR3nt: TGCAGCGTTGTAGGACTAGCGGGATCTCCCTACAATGAGCAGTTCTTC; CDR3aa: CSVVGLAGSPYNEQFF
abundance: few; d_gene: -; v_gene: TRBV29-1; j_gene: TRBJ2-1; CDR3nt: TGCAGCGATTACCAGCGCGGTGAGCAGTTCTTC; CDR3aa: CSDYQRGEQFF
abundance: many; d_gene: TRBD2; v_gene: TRBV12-3/TRBV12-4; j_gene: TRBJ2-1; CDR3nt: TGTGCCAGCAGTTCTAGCGGGAATGAGCAGTTCTTC; CDR3aa: CASSSSGNEQFF
abundance: many; d_gene: TRBD2; v_gene: TRBV5-1; j_gene: TRBJ2-5; CDR3nt: TGCGCCAGCAGCCCCCTAGCGGGGGGTCGGTACCAAGAGACCCAGTACTTC; CDR3aa: CASSPLAGGRYQETQYF
abundance: many; d_gene: -; v_gene: TRBV29-1; j_gene: TRBJ2-1; CDR3nt: TGCAGCGTTGATAGGGATTTCCTCTACAATGAGCAGTTCTTC; CDR3aa: CSVDRDFLYNEQFF
abundance: -; d_gene: -; v_gene: TRBV6-1; j_gene: TRBJ2-1; CDR3nt: TGTGCCAGCAGTCCTGGGTCTAGTTTTAATGAGCAGTTCTTC; CDR3aa: CASSPGSSFNEQFF
abundance: few; d_gene: TRBD1; v_gene: TRBV7-6; j_gene: TRBJ1-6; CDR3nt: TGTGCCAGCAGCGGTACTGGGACAGGACCACCCCTCCACTTT; CDR3aa: CASSGTGTGPPLHF
abundance: many; d_gene: -; v_gene: TRBV12-5; j_gene: TRBJ2-1; CDR3nt: TGTGCTAGTGAAAGAGGGGGGTCCTACAATGAGCAGTTCTTC; CDR3aa: CASERGGSYNEQFF
abundance: -; d_gene: -; v_gene: TRBV21-1; j_gene: TRBJ1-5; CDR3nt: TGTGCCAGCAGCGGGACAGGGGACAATCAGCCCCAGCATTTT; CDR3aa: CASSGTGDNQPQHF
abundance: -; d_gene: TRBD1; v_gene: TRBV10-3; j_gene: TRBJ2-5; CDR3nt: TGTGCCATCAGTGATGGTGGACAGGGAGCAGGAGAGACCCAGTACTTC; CDR3aa: CAISDGGQGAGETQYF
abundance: many; d_gene: TRBD1; v_gene: TRBV20-1; j_gene: TRBJ1-2; CDR3nt: TGCAGTGCTAGGGACAGGGGGCGCGACCGGGGCTACACCTTC; CDR3aa: CSARDRGRDRGYTF
abundance: many; d_gene: -; v_gene: TRBV10-3; j_gene: TRBJ1-1; CDR3nt: TGTGCCATCAGTGAGTACGGGGAAGGCGCTGAAGCTTTCTTT; CDR3aa: CAISEYGEGAEAFF
abundance: few; d_gene: TRBD1; v_gene: TRBV19; j_gene: TRBJ2-7; CDR3nt: TGTGCCAGCAGACGGACGGGACAGCCCTCCTACGAGCAGTACTTC; CDR3aa: CASRRTGQPSYEQYF
abundance: -; d_gene: -; v_gene: TRBV27; j_gene: TRBJ2-1; CDR3nt: TGTGCCAGCAGTTTGGGGAAGACCTCCTACAATGAGCAGTTCTTC; CDR3aa: CASSLGKTSYNEQFF
abundance: -; d_gene: TRBD1; v_gene: TRBV12-3/TRBV12-4; j_gene: TRBJ2-2; CDR3nt: TGTGCCAGCAGCACGGGACAGGGCGTTTCATCCGCCGGGGAGCTGTTTTTT; CDR3aa: CASSTGQGVSSAGELFF
abundance: -; d_gene: TRBD2; v_gene: TRBV20-1; j_gene: TRBJ2-1; CDR3nt: TGCAGTGCTGATAGCGGGGGACCTCGCGAGGTGTTTTTTTACAATGAGCAGTTCTTC; CDR3aa: CSADSGGPREVFFYNEQFF
abundance: few; d_gene: -; v_gene: TRBV4-1; j_gene: TRBJ1-2; CDR3nt: TGCGCCAGCAGCCAAGATCGTAGGGCTACTTATGGCTACACCTTC; CDR3aa: CASSQDRRATYGYTF
abundance: many; d_gene: -; v_gene: TRBV6-4; j_gene: TRBJ2-3; CDR3nt: TGTGCCAGCAGCGTAGCGGACACAGATACGCAGTATTTT; CDR3aa: CASSVADTDTQYF
abundance: many; d_gene: TRBD2; v_gene: TRBV5-6; j_gene: TRBJ2-2; CDR3nt: TGTGCCAGCAGCTTGAGGACTAGCGGGAAAAACACCGGGGAGCTGTTTTTT; CDR3aa: CASSLRTSGKNTGELFF
abundance: few; d_gene: -; v_gene: TRBV5-1; j_gene: TRBJ2-3; CDR3nt: TGCGCCAGCAGCACCCCGAGGGCAGATACGCAGTATTTT; CDR3aa: CASSTPRADTQYF
abundance: many; d_gene: -; v_gene: TRBV18; j_gene: TRBJ1-1; CDR3nt: TGTGCCAGCTCACCACTACAGAGGGACACTGAAGCTTTCTTT; CDR3aa: CASSPLQRDTEAFF
abundance: few; d_gene: -; v_gene: TRBV29-1; j_gene: TRBJ2-4; CDR3nt: TGCAGCGTTGCGGGGTCAGTCCTAGCCAAAAACATTCAGTACTTC; CDR3aa: CSVAGSVLAKNIQYF
abundance: few; d_gene: TRBD2; v_gene: TRBV6-1; j_gene: TRBJ2-3; CDR3nt: TGTGCCAGCAGCTTTCTAGCGGGGGGGCCTAAAGATACGCAGTATTTT; CDR3aa: CASSFLAGGPKDTQYF
abundance: many; d_gene: TRBD2; v_gene: TRBV29-1; j_gene: TRBJ2-1; CDR3nt: TGCAGCGTTTGTCTAGCGGGAGGCCAGACCTCCTACAATGAGCAGTTCTTC; CDR3aa: CSVCLAGGQTSYNEQFF
abundance: -; d_gene: TRBD2; v_gene: TRBV29-1; j_gene: TRBJ2-5; CDR3nt: TGCAGGGCGGGAGAAGAGACCCAGTACTTC; CDR3aa: CRAGEETQYF
abundance: few; d_gene: -; v_gene: TRBV2; j_gene: TRBJ2-5; CDR3nt: TGTGCCAGCGGACAGGTCGGAGGGGAGACCCAGTACTTC; CDR3aa: CASGQVGGETQYF
abundance: -; d_gene: TRBD2; v_gene: TRBV15; j_gene: TRBJ2-3; CDR3nt: TGTGCCACCAGCAGAGGCGGGAGTACAGATACGCAGTATTTT; CDR3aa: CATSRGGSTDTQYF
abundance: few; d_gene: -; v_gene: TRBV12-3/TRBV12-4; j_gene: TRBJ1-1; CDR3nt: TGTGCCAGCAGCAGGTCAAGGGGGGAGGACACTGAAGCTTTCTTT; CDR3aa: CASSRSRGEDTEAFF